Detailed here is one T cell receptor beta chain. Data came from immunoSEQ multiplex PCR; TCRdb stores just in-frame clones and leaves some out. The table shows millions of clones, with more than 80% occurring only once. This sample is drawn from a study of shared clonotypes between healthy human individuals. The CDR3 runs to 14 residues. V shed 3 bases and J shed 3 bases, with 10 bases lying between them. Germline V gene sequence: CDR1 SGHVS, CDR2 FQNEAQ. Sequences were obtained from naive CD4+ T cells from PBMCs. Subset denoted: CD45RA+ positively selected. This chain uses TRBV7-8 with TRBJ2-3; no clear D. The sequence was obtained from a man aged 18 to 30 in good health. Some clones in this sample may be carry-over from other donors' samples. CDR3 DNA: TGTGCCAGCAGCTTTGAACGAGAAACAGATACGCAGTATTTT. Its translation is CASSFERETDTQYF.